This T cell receptor beta chain stems from a study of blood T cell repertoires in COVID-19. Sequenced by immunoSEQ multiplex PCR; TCRdb stores in-frame clones only, minus some. Here the sample spans approximately 100,000 clones, about four fifths being singletons. The V gene lost 6 bases and the J gene lost 7 bases, with 16 bases spanning the gap. Germline CDR1 is SNHLY and CDR2 is FYNNEI. The CDR3 length is 15 residues. The material sequenced was peripheral blood. The chain employs TRBV2 and TRBJ1-6; a weak D match, TRBD1 (6 bases). This receptor was identified in a human donor in a cohort sampled during active COVID-19. The CDR3 region has the DNA TGTGCCAGCAGGAGGGGGGGGGCTCGAAATTCACCCCTCCACTTT. The encoded protein is CASRRGGARNSPLHF.